This entry lists 22 T cell receptor beta chains sequenced from one sample in a study of shared clonotypes between healthy human individuals. Libraries were prepared by immunoSEQ multiplex PCR; TCRdb keeps only in-frame clonotypes and omits some of them. The table records about 1 million clones, about 75% of them present only once. Material: memory CD4+ T cells sorted from blood. The subset is: CD45RA-negative fraction. The source is a man between 18 and 29 years old in good health.

The genes are TRBV5-1 and TRBJ1-4; D gene uncertain. V was shortened by 0 bases and J by 0 bases, with 9 bases between the two germline ends. CDR3 length: 16 residues. Germline V gene data show CDR1 as SGHRS and CDR2 as YFSETQ. The CDR3, as DNA: TGCGCCAGCAGCTTGGGCGGTGCTGCAACTAATGAAAAACTGTTTTTT. It encodes CASSLGGAATNEKLFF.

V and J are TRBV30 and TRBJ2-6; D not certain. Trimming shortened V by 4 bases and J by 0 bases, and 4 bases separated the two germline ends. Germline V CDR1 and CDR2: GTSNPN, SVGIG (reference sequence). The CDR3 is made up of 13 amino acids. The CDR3 DNA reads TGTGCCTGGACCCCCTCTGGGGCCAACGTCCTGACTTTC. Its protein product is CAWTPSGANVLTF. The entire variable domain, with the rest obtained from reference TRBV30 and TRBJ2-6, is as follows: SQTIHQWPATLVQPVGSPLSLECTVEGTSNPNLYWYRQAAGRGLQLLFYSVGIGQISSEVPQNLSASRPQDRQFILSSKKLLLSDSGFYLCAWTPSGANVLTFGAGSRLTVL.

The chain employs TRBV4-3 and TRBJ2-2; D gene unclear. This CDR3 is built from 16 residues. CDR1 is LGHNA and CDR2 is YSLEER in the germline V gene. The V gene lost 0 bases and the J gene lost 4 bases, with 12 bases spanning the gap. DNA of the CDR3: TGCGCCAGCAGCCAAGATCCGGGCCGGACCACCGGGGAGCTGTTTTTT. Amino acids: CASSQDPGRTTGELFF.

The chain is built from TRBV19 and TRBJ1-4; D not resolved. Trimming left V 3 bases short and J 0 bases short, with 8 bases between. The CDR3 spans 15 residues. Germline V gene lookup returns CDR1 LNHDA and CDR2 SQIVND (reference sequence). CDR3 region: CASSIGDATNEKLFF. The DNA of the CDR3 is TGTGCCAGTAGTATCGGAGACGCAACTAATGAAAAACTGTTTTTT.

As concerns this clone: This sample includes further DNA sequences coding for the same CDR3. This sequence joins TRBV4-1 and TRBJ2-7; 11 bases line up with TRBD2. The CDR3 runs to 16 residues. V shed 4 bases and J 3 bases; nucleotides not matched to a gene: 8. Per the germline V gene, CDR1 is MGHRA and CDR2 is YSYEKL. CDR3 bases: TGCGCCAGCAGCCGGAGTACTAGCGGGAGCAGCTACGAGCAGTACTTC. Its protein is CASSRSTSGSSYEQYF.

This clone was observed a handful of times. The CDR3 nucleotides read TGCGCCAGCAGTCCCGGGACAGACTCCTACGAGCAGTACTTC. It is translated as CASSPGTDSYEQYF. V gene TRBV23-1 combines with J gene TRBJ2-7; 7 nucleotides line up with TRBD1. TRBV23-1 is an ORF, with its function uncertain. The V gene end was trimmed by 4 bases and the J gene end by 0 bases; junction bases not matched to a gene: 3. The CDR3 loop spans 14 amino acids.

The rearrangement links TRBV19 to TRBJ1-2, with D perhaps TRBD1 (5 bases). Germline-derived CDR1 and CDR2 are LNHDA and SQIVND (reference sequence). The CDR3 length is 14 residues. V lost 7 bases and J lost 2, with 14 bases in between. The CDR3 DNA follows: TGTGCCAGTACCATCCCAGGGTTGAACTATGGCTACACCTTC. Residues: CASTIPGLNYGYTF. Using reference TRBV19 and TRBJ1-2 for the parts outside the CDR3, the full variable domain is DGGITQSPKYLFRKEGQNVTLSCEQNLNHDAMYWYRQDPGQGLRLIYYSQIVNDFQKGDIAEGYSVSREKKESFPLTVTSAQKNPTAFYLCASTIPGLNYGYTFGSGTRLTVV.

To note about this clone: Other nucleotide sequences in the sample specify the same CDR3. The rearrangement uses TRBV29-1 and TRBJ1-5; 9 bases map to TRBD1. The CDR3 is 13 amino acids. Trimming took 6 bases from V and 1 from J; bases not matched to a gene: 1. CDR1 and CDR2 from the germline V gene are SQVTM and ANQGSEA. CDR3: CSVGTGSNQPQHF. The CDR3 DNA is TGCAGCGTGGGGACAGGGAGCAATCAGCCCCAGCATTTT.

This clone was recorded a few times. This may stem from a read error, because a much larger clone lies one nucleotide away. The sample carries other DNA sequences with the same CDR3. V and J are TRBV11-2 and TRBJ1-1; tentative D call: TRBD1 (5 bases). Germline V lookup: CDR1 SGHAT, CDR2 FQNNGV. The CDR3 totals 13 residues. Trimming shortened V by 2 bases and J by 2 bases, and 6 bases separated the two germline ends. The CDR3 is CASSLTGNTEAFF. CDR3 sequence (DNA): TGTGCCAGCAGCTTAACAGGAAACACTGAAGCTTTCTTT.

This clone was seen a handful of times. One end of the junction varies from germline; a read error may be responsible. The chain employs TRBV7-7 and TRBJ2-3, with D maybe TRBD2 (5 bases). The CDR3 consists of 13 residues. The germline CDR1 and CDR2 sequences are SSHAT and FNYEAQ (reference sequence). The CDR3 loop reads CASSLRETDTQYF. Written as DNA, the CDR3 is TGTGCTAGCAGCTTAAGGGAGACAGATACGCAGTATTTT.

The chain combines TRBV6-5 with TRBJ1-5; 7 nucleotides line up with TRBD1. Germline V gene lookup returns CDR1 MNHEY and CDR2 SVGAGI. The CDR3 is 14 amino acids. V gave up 6 bases and J gave up 6 bases; unmatched junction bases: 8. CDR3 sequence reads: CASRRQGGGQPQHF. CDR3 coding DNA: TGTGCCAGCAGGCGACAGGGAGGGGGTCAGCCCCAGCATTTT.

V and J are TRBV19 and TRBJ1-5; 7 nucleotides match TRBD1. Looked up from germline, CDR1 is LNHDA and CDR2 is SQIVND (reference sequence). V dropped 6 bases and J dropped 7; count of bases not matched to a gene: 15. The CDR3 has 16 residues. The CDR3: CASRLGTRQGSQPQHF. CDR3 bases: TGTGCCAGTAGGCTCGGAACCCGACAGGGCTCACAGCCCCAGCATTTT.

J is TRBJ2-5 and V is TRBV5-1; 9 bases match TRBD1. V lost 7 bases, J lost 5 bases, and 9 bases stayed unmatched. CDR3 length: 14 residues. Germline V gene data show CDR1 as SGHRS and CDR2 as YFSETQ. CDR3 coding DNA: TGCGCCAGCTCGTCCGGGACAGGGATGGAGACCCAGTACTTC. It specifies CASSSGTGMETQYF.

The table lists this clone with a count of one. The chain uses TRBV19 and TRBJ2-7; D is unresolved. Germline loops: CDR1 LNHDA, CDR2 SQIVND (reference sequence). The CDR3 contains 15 residues. The ends were cut back, 3 bases at V and 1 base at J, with 13 bases in the middle. CDR3 residues: CASSMAPAQSYEQYF. CDR3 bases: TGTGCCAGTAGTATGGCTCCGGCACAGTCCTACGAGCAGTACTTC.

This chain links TRBV5-8 with TRBJ2-7; D remains ambiguous. This CDR3 comprises 13 residues. The germline V gene encodes CDR1 SGHTS and CDR2 YDEGEE. The V gene lost 5 bases and the J gene lost 6 bases, with 15 bases spanning the gap. For the CDR3, the DNA is TGTGCCAGCAGGCGGACCGCAGCTCGCGAGCAGTACTTC. Its translation: CASRRTAAREQYF. The entire variable domain, with the rest obtained from reference TRBV5-8 and TRBJ2-7, is as follows: EAGVTQSPTHLIKTRGQQATLRCSPISGHTSVYWYQQALGLGLQFLLWYDEGEERNRGNFPPRFSGRQFPNYSSELNVNALELEDSALYLCASRRTAAREQYFGPGTRLTVT.

As to this clone: The same CDR3 is also encoded by other DNA sequences in this sample. This chain links TRBV9 with TRBJ1-6, with D maybe TRBD1 (5 bases). Trimming stripped 5 bases from V and 6 bases from J, with 12 bases between. Germline assignment: CDR1 SGDLS and CDR2 YYNGEE. This CDR3 region has 14 residues. CDR3 in DNA: TGTGCCAGCAGTACCCAGCAGGGTAATTCACCCCTCCACTTT. It yields the protein CASSTQQGNSPLHF.

The rearrangement links TRBV28 to TRBJ1-3; possibly TRBD1 for D (5 bases). Germline values: CDR1 MDHEN, CDR2 SYDVKM. Trimming took 4 bases from V and 0 from J, leaving 13 bases between them. The CDR3 sequence is 16 residues long. The CDR3 reads CASSSSGTDSGNTIYF. In DNA form, the CDR3 reads TGTGCCAGCAGTTCCTCCGGGACTGACTCTGGAAACACCATATATTTT.

This clone occurred once. The chain has TRBV6-5 and TRBJ1-5; D call uncertain. Trimming left V 2 bases short and J 10 bases short, with 9 bases between. Germline V CDR1 and CDR2: MNHEY, SVGAGI. The CDR3 is 12 amino acids. The CDR3 is CASSYLGGPQHF. CDR3 nucleotide sequence: TGTGCCAGCAGTTACCTCGGAGGCCCCCAGCATTTT.

The rearrangement uses TRBV28 and TRBJ1-2, with D uncertain. Between the trimmed V and J ends, which lost 4 bases and 0 bases, there was a span of 12 bases. The length of the CDR3 is 15 residues. Germline lookup yields CDR1 MDHEN and CDR2 SYDVKM. The CDR3 protein is CASSSLKVANYGYTF. The DNA for the CDR3 is TGTGCCAGCAGTTCCCTAAAAGTTGCTAACTATGGCTACACCTTC.

This clone was recorded only once. The V gene is TRBV6-1, the J gene TRBJ2-1; no clear D gene. Trimming removed 6 bases at V and 4 bases at J, with 4 bases between. This CDR3 is built from 11 residues. CDR1 is MNHNS and CDR2 is SASEGT in the germline V gene. This CDR3 is CASRLYNEQFF. In nucleotides, the CDR3 is TGTGCCAGCAGACTTTACAATGAGCAGTTCTTC.

The chain is built from TRBV5-6 and TRBJ1-5; TRBD1 matches 12 bases. Germline V gene data show CDR1 as SGHDT and CDR2 as YYEEEE. Trimming at V came to 4 bases and at J to 14 bases, leaving 7 bases not matched to a gene. The length of the CDR3 is 13 residues. CDR3 DNA sequence: TGTGCCAGCAGCCTAGGCGGGACAGGGGGCAAGCATTTT. Protein sequence: CASSLGGTGGKHF.

As concerns this clone: One end of the junction does not line up with germline, which may come from a read error. This chain links TRBV10-3 with TRBJ2-1; 9 bases fit TRBD1. Germline V gene lookup returns CDR1 ENHRY and CDR2 SYGVKD. This CDR3 contains 14 residues. CDR3 DNA sequence: TGTGCCATCAGTGATGGTGAGAACGACAGGGGGAAGATCTTC. Translated, it gives CAISDGENDRGKIF.